A single TCR beta chain is shown here with its context. Its antigen is not known. One junction end disagrees with the germline gene, perhaps due to a read error. This CDR3 region has 14 residues. Germline values: CDR1 SGHRS, CDR2 YFSETQ. Amplification of TCR beta CDR3 regions used RNA transcripts. HTBI primers were used in a first-round RT-PCR, which preceded a second-round multiplex PCR. TCRdb analysed the multiplex PCR reads with MiXCR anew, one entry per CDR3 protein. The sample includes around 1,000,000 distinct CDR3 sequences, less than 45% seen only once; the top ten take around 10%. The sample belongs to a study of Graves' ophthalmopathy and Graves' hyperthyroidism. Across the whole study: Hyperthyroidism showing no ophthalmopathy within 18 months of follow-up was stable. Study-level points and caveats: The majority of expanded thyroid clonotypes above 0.001 frequency also occurred in blood. In separating ophthalmopathy from stable hyperthyroidism, a 13-signature model achieved about 91% sensitivity and about 80% specificity.

Establishment of the diagnosis relied upon clinical symptoms, serum thyroxine, TRAb, thyroid ultrasound and orbital computed tomography. Sequencing input: peripheral blood or thyroid tissue (not recorded which). The sequence was collected from an adult man with Graves' hyperthyroidism. The rearrangement joins TRBV5-1 to TRBJ2-7; TRBD1 matches 7 bases. The CDR3 here is CASTLTGKAYEQYF. CDR3 bases: TGCGCCAGCACCTTGACAGGGAAGGCTTACGAGCAGTACTTC. Combining the CDR3 with reference TRBV5-1 and TRBJ2-7 gives the whole variable domain KAGVTQTPRYLIKTRGQQVTLSCSPISGHRSVSWYQQTPGQGLQFLFEYFSETQRNKGNFPGRFSGRQFSNSRSEMNVSTLELGDSALYLCASTLTGKAYEQYFGPGTRLTVT.